This TCR beta chain comes out of a study of T-cell memory formation after mild COVID-19. MiXCR, applied by TCRdb to the 5' RACE reads, yields one record per CDR3 protein. The sample consists of fewer than 400,000 distinct CDR3 sequences, 10% to 15% of them appearing once. This clonotype was detected a few times. V lost 5 bases and J lost 2; bases outside the gene matches: 7. There are 15 residues in the CDR3. The V gene's germline CDR1 is SEHNR and CDR2 FQNEAQ (reference sequence). This sequence joins TRBV7-9 and TRBJ2-3, with 7 bases aligning to TRBD2. The source is a man younger than 35 who had mild COVID-19 (a few samples of this study predate the infection). Cell type and time point are not known. The sample taken for sequencing was PBMCs or a T cell subset sorted from them (not recorded which). CDR3 protein: CASSRAGTITDTQYF. DNA of the CDR3: TGTGCCAGCAGCCGGGCCGGGACTATCACAGATACGCAGTATTTT.